Presented here are 7 T cell receptor beta chains from one specimen sequenced in a study of tumor-infiltrating lymphocytes in primary liver carcinoma. Blood RNA originated from unsorted whole blood, with germline DNA additionally extracted. From around 500 ng of total RNA, TCR beta-specific cDNA was reverse-transcribed using a constant-region primer. Each TCR beta library was derived from three nested multiplex PCR rounds that employed slightly modified ARM-PCR. Primers for the first two PCR rounds were TRBV1-TRBV30 forward primers and a C-beta reverse primer (about 11 cycles per round). TCRdb analysed the multiplex PCR reads with MiXCR anew, one entry per CDR3 protein. The data contain approximately 310,000 distinct CDR3 sequences, approximately 65% of them singletons. Sequences were obtained from peripheral blood. The source is a man aged 40-49 years with primary liver carcinoma and hepatitis B virus infection.

The table lists this clonotype with a few counts. The chain carries TRBV7-3 and TRBJ2-6; D gene ambiguous. V was shortened by 5 bases and J by 1 base, with 12 bases between the two germline ends. Germline CDR1 is SGHTA and CDR2 is FQGTGA. The CDR3 loop spans 16 amino acids. The CDR3: CASSDPLGSGANVLTF. The CDR3 DNA is TGTGCCAGCAGCGATCCTCTGGGATCTGGGGCCAACGTCCTGACTTTC.

On this clonotype: At one of its ends the junction is not consistent with the germline gene, which may arise from a read error. The chain uses TRBV6-1 and TRBJ1-6; D possibly corresponds to TRBD1 (5 bases). The CDR3 runs 19 residues. Germline V gives CDR1 MNHNS, CDR2 SASEGT. DNA of the CDR3: TGTGCCAGCAGTGAACTCTCGCCGGGCAGGGCAAATTATAATTCACCTCTCCACTTT. Protein product: CASSELSPGRANYNSPLHF.

The V call is TRBV13, the J call TRBJ2-7; D gene uncertain. V was trimmed by 2 bases and J by 5 bases, leaving 16 bases between them. The CDR3 runs to 15 residues. The germline V gene encodes CDR1 PRHDT and CDR2 FYEKMQ (reference sequence). This chain's CDR3 is CASSLTLGGQDEQYF. As DNA, the CDR3 is TGTGCCAGCAGCTTAACCCTAGGCGGCCAGGACGAGCAGTACTTC.

Comment on this clonotype: A much larger clone differs by one base, so this may be a read error. The V call is TRBV12-3 or TRBV12-4, the J call TRBJ2-7; D is unclear. CDR3 length: 12 residues. The V end was cut by 8 bases, the J end by 4 bases, with 12 bases between. Written as DNA, the CDR3 is TGTGCCAGCGCGGTAGGAGAGTACGAGCAGTACTTC. It is translated as CASAVGEYEQYF.

This clonotype was recorded many times. This chain uses TRBV11-2 with TRBJ2-7, with 9 bases matching TRBD2. The V segment lost 1 base and the J segment 5 bases; nucleotides outside the gene matches: 3. Germline V CDR1 and CDR2: SGHAT, FQNNGV. The CDR3 has 14 residues. This chain's CDR3 is CASSLAPSGNEQYF. CDR3 coding DNA: TGTGCCAGCAGCTTAGCCCCTAGCGGGAACGAGCAGTACTTC.

In regard to this clonotype: One junction end disagrees with the germline gene, perhaps due to a read error. The chain has TRBV4-3 and TRBJ2-2; TRBD2 matches at 12 bases. CDR1 LGHNA and CDR2 YSLEER come from the germline V gene. The length of the CDR3 is 19 residues. The CDR3 DNA follows: TGCGCCAGCAGCCAATATCAGCTAGCGGGAGGGCCGGCTTCCGGGGAGCTATTTTTT. Translated: CASSQYQLAGGPASGELFF.

In this sample, this clonotype turned up many times. The chain combines TRBV6-2 or TRBV6-3 with TRBJ2-3; D is possibly TRBD1 or TRBD2 (5 bases each). Trimming removed 5 bases from V and 5 bases from J, with 14 bases in between. CDR1 and CDR2 from the germline V gene are MNHEY and SVGEGT. CDR3 size: 14 residues. CDR3: CASSRGGAGDTQYF. The DNA of the CDR3 is TGTGCCAGCAGTCGGGGCGGCGCCGGAGATACGCAGTATTTT.